This passage covers 29 T cell receptor beta chains from one sample sequenced in a study of response to subunit inactivated influenza vaccine. TCRdb itself ran the RT-PCR reads through MiXCR, one entry per CDR3 protein. The sample has 430,000 or so distinct CDR3 sequences, over 9.5% seen once. Sample: PBMCs from blood, taken 35 to 45 days after vaccination. The source is a man aged 50 or older who received an inactivated influenza vaccine.

This clonotype has a handful of counts. This rearrangement joins TRBV20-1 to TRBJ2-3, with 7 bases matching TRBD2. V lost 5 bases to trimming and J lost 0 bases; unmatched junction nucleotides: 8. This CDR3 has 15 amino acids. The germline CDR1 and CDR2 sequences are DFQATT and SNEGSKA (reference sequence). The CDR3 coding sequence is TGCAGTGCTCAAAAGCGGGGAACTAGCACAGATACGCAGTATTTT. It yields the protein CSAQKRGTSTDTQYF.

This clonotype turned up a few times. The chain links TRBV20-1 to TRBJ2-5; D may match TRBD1 or TRBD2 (5 bases each). Between the trimmed V and J ends, which lost 3 bases and 2 bases, there was a span of 16 bases. Germline assignment: CDR1 DFQATT and CDR2 SNEGSKA (reference sequence). CDR3 size: 15 residues. Written as DNA, the CDR3 is TGCAGTGCTAGCTCGGGACCACTTAAACAAGAGACCCAGTACTTC. It is translated as CSASSGPLKQETQYF.

The table lists this clonotype with many counts. The V gene is TRBV5-1, the J gene TRBJ2-1, with a possible D match to TRBD1 (5 bases). Germline CDR1 reads SGHRS; CDR2 reads YFSETQ. Trimming took off 5 bases at V and 2 bases at J, with 23 bases between the two ends. CDR3 length equals 18 residues. The CDR3 is CASRLSLAPGSTYNEQFF. The CDR3 DNA is TGCGCCAGCAGACTCAGTCTCGCCCCAGGGTCCACCTACAATGAGCAGTTCTTC.

This sequence joins TRBV5-1 and TRBJ2-1; D is possibly TRBD2 (6 bases). V was trimmed by 3 bases and J by 0 bases, leaving 13 bases between them. This CDR3 is 16 amino acids long. The germline gives CDR1 SGHRS, CDR2 YFSETQ. This chain's CDR3 is CASSSNAGGSYNEQFF. CDR3 bases: TGCGCCAGCAGCTCCAACGCCGGGGGCTCCTACAATGAGCAGTTCTTC.

There are a few counts of this clonotype. The V gene is TRBV5-4, the J gene TRBJ2-3; D not resolved. V dropped 0 bases and J dropped 2 bases, with 7 bases sitting between them. In germline, CDR1 is SGHNT, CDR2 YYREEE (reference sequence). The CDR3 loop spans 14 amino acids. Here the CDR3 reads CASSLARHTDTQYF. The CDR3 DNA reads as TGTGCCAGCAGCTTGGCTCGGCACACAGATACGCAGTATTTT. Looking up the rest from reference TRBV5-4 and TRBJ2-3 gives the full variable domain: ETGVTQSPTHLIKTRGQQVTLRCSSQSGHNTVSWYQQALGQGPQFIFQYYREEENGRGNFPPRFSGLQFPNYSSELNVNALELDDSALYLCASSLARHTDTQYFGPGTRLTVL.

This clonotype appeared a few times. The V call is TRBV30, the J call TRBJ2-7; unclear D gene. There are 11 residues in the CDR3. The germline gives CDR1 GTSNPN, CDR2 SVGIG (reference sequence). The V and J ends lost 5 bases and 5 bases respectively, with 10 bases between them. CDR3 nucleotides: TGTGCCTGGGAAGGTGGGGACGAGCAGTACTTC. Translating gives CAWEGGDEQYF.

This clonotype was found many times. The V call is TRBV27, the J call TRBJ1-4, with D maybe TRBD1 (6 bases). Per the germline V gene, CDR1 is MNHEY and CDR2 is SMNVEV (reference sequence). The V gene lost 5 bases and the J gene lost 8 bases, with 18 bases spanning the gap. This CDR3 region has 15 residues. CDR3 sequence (DNA): TGTGCCAGCAGTCTTACAGGGATAAATCTCGAAAAACTGTTTTTT. Its translation: CASSLTGINLEKLFF.

This clonotype showed up just once. The rearrangement joins TRBV11-3 to TRBJ2-3, with D unresolved. The germline V gene encodes CDR1 SGHNT and CDR2 YENEEA. CDR3 length: 16 residues. The V end lost 2 bases, the J end lost 2 bases, and 14 bases lay between the germline ends. The CDR3 bases are TGTGCCAGCAGCTTACAGGCATATCCTCCCACAGATACGCAGTATTTT. It codes for CASSLQAYPPTDTQYF.

The chain recombines TRBV4-1 with TRBJ2-5; D gene uncertain. Trimming pared 5 bases from V and 3 bases from J, leaving 13 bases between. Germline loops: CDR1 MGHRA, CDR2 YSYEKL. The CDR3 consists of 14 residues. For the CDR3, the DNA is TGCGCCAGCAGCAAGGTAGCTCCGGAAGAGACCCAGTACTTC. It encodes CASSKVAPEETQYF.

This clonotype was detected a few times. The chain is built from TRBV12-2 and TRBJ2-1; TRBD2 reflects the table's D call only, with no check against the DNA. TRBV12-2 is termed a pseudogene. CDR3 length: 18 residues. The CDR3 loop reads CASRPVVSKLDSYNEQFF. The CDR3 DNA reads as TGTGCAAGTCGCCCAGTGGTTTCAAAGCTAGACTCCTACAATGAGCAGTTCTTC.

The V call is TRBV12-3 or TRBV12-4, the J call TRBJ2-1; TRBD2 agrees at 12 bases. The CDR3 covers 16 residues. Unmatched junction bases numbered 9, after V lost 3 bases and J lost 9 bases. CDR3 sequence (DNA): TGTGCCAGCAGTTTGTCTAGCGGGGGGGCCTCCGCTGAGCAGTTCTTC. As protein: CASSLSSGGASAEQFF.

This clonotype has a handful of counts. The rearrangement uses TRBV6-1 and TRBJ2-2; perhaps D is TRBD1 or TRBD2 (5 bases each). Germline V CDR1 and CDR2: MNHNS, SASEGT. V was shortened by 3 bases and J by 2 bases, with 13 bases between the two germline ends. CDR3 size: 16 residues. The CDR3 DNA is TGTGCCAGCAGTGACCCACAGGACTTTAACACCGGGGAGCTGTTTTTT. Translating gives CASSDPQDFNTGELFF.

The rearrangement joins TRBV28 to TRBJ2-1, with a tentative D call TRBD1 (6 bases). There are 15 residues in the CDR3. V was shortened by 5 bases and J by 9 bases, with 20 bases between the two germline ends. Germline V gene lookup returns CDR1 MDHEN and CDR2 SYDVKM. The CDR3 loop reads CASSLTRARGGEQFF. In DNA, the CDR3 is TGTGCCAGCAGTCTAACCCGGGCGCGAGGGGGTGAGCAGTTCTTC.

The V and J genes are TRBV4-2 and TRBJ2-5; tentative D call: TRBD2 (6 bases). The CDR3 sequence is 15 residues long. V shed 5 bases and J shed 3 bases, with 16 bases lying between them. Germline V gives CDR1 LGHNA, CDR2 YNFKEQ. DNA for the CDR3: TGTGCCAGCAGCAAATCCGGGACTGAAAAAGAGACCCAGTACTTC. Translating it yields CASSKSGTEKETQYF.

This clonotype showed up many times. The V and J genes are TRBV5-1 and TRBJ2-7, with TRBD1 matching over 7 bases. The V segment lost 4 bases and the J segment 3 bases; nucleotides outside the gene matches: 7. The germline V gene encodes CDR1 SGHRS and CDR2 YFSETQ. The CDR3 is made up of 14 amino acids. In DNA form, the CDR3 reads TGCGCCAGCAGCCGAGAGGGACAGAGCTACGAGCAGTACTTC. This encodes CASSREGQSYEQYF.

This chain connects TRBV25-1 to TRBJ1-2, with 9 bases lining up with TRBD1. Germline V CDR1 and CDR2: MGHDK, SYGVNS. With 8 bases clipped from V and 5 bases from J, the junction kept 15 bases outside the gene matches. The CDR3 spans 16 residues. The CDR3 is CASGPGTGLRGYGYTF. DNA of the CDR3: TGTGCCAGCGGCCCAGGGACAGGGCTTAGAGGTTATGGCTACACCTTC.

This clonotype was observed many times. The rearrangement uses TRBV18 and TRBJ2-7; no definite D call. The CDR3 extends over 15 amino acids. Germline lookup yields CDR1 KGHSH and CDR2 LQKENI. Between the trimmed V and J ends, which lost 0 bases and 1 base, there was a span of 10 bases. The CDR3 bases are TGTGCCAGCTCACCACCGCGCAGACTTTCCTACGAGCAGTACTTC. Its protein product is CASSPPRRLSYEQYF. The variable domain in full, with the rest retrieved from reference TRBV18 and TRBJ2-7, is NAGVMQNPRHLVRRRGQEARLRCSPMKGHSHVYWYRQLPEEGLKFMVYLQKENIIDESGMPKERFSAEFPKEGPSILRIQQVVRGDSAAYFCASSPPRRLSYEQYFGPGTRLTVT.

In this sample, this clonotype turned up a few times. This chain uses TRBV29-1 with TRBJ2-5; possible D gene TRBD2, 6 bases. There are 13 residues in the CDR3. Looked up from germline, CDR1 is SQVTM and CDR2 is ANQGSEA. Deletions cut 8 bases from V and 2 bases from J, with 15 bases between. CDR3 region: CSISGDGQETQYF. The CDR3 DNA reads TGCAGCATCTCGGGGGACGGACAAGAGACCCAGTACTTC.

This clonotype showed up just a few times. The V call is TRBV20-1, the J call TRBJ2-5; D is tentatively TRBD1 or TRBD2 (5 bases each). The CDR3 sequence is 14 residues long. V was pared by 6 bases and J by 4 bases, with 18 bases between. Germline V gene lookup returns CDR1 DFQATT and CDR2 SNEGSKA (reference sequence). CDR3 bases: TGCAGTGCCCAGACCGGGACCCAAGGAGAGACCCAGTACTTC. Translation gives CSAQTGTQGETQYF.

The chain joins TRBV7-2 to TRBJ2-1, with a weak D call TRBD2 (6 bases). Trimming cost V 0 bases and J 2 bases, with 26 bases left between them. CDR3 length: 21 amino acids. Germline-derived CDR1 and CDR2 are SGHTA and FQGNSA. The DNA for the CDR3 is TGTGCCAGCAGCTTAGCGCATTCAGCGGGCCCTACCCCGAGGCCCTACAATGAGCAGTTCTTC. Translating it yields CASSLAHSAGPTPRPYNEQFF.

This clonotype was seen at least ten times. This chain links TRBV7-3 with TRBJ2-3, with TRBD1 as a possible D gene (5 bases). The V gene's germline CDR1 is SGHTA and CDR2 FQGTGA. Trimming shortened V by 5 bases and J by 14 bases, and 20 bases separated the two germline ends. The CDR3 has 13 residues. The CDR3 coding sequence is TGTGCCAGCAGCCCATCCGGTAACGGACAACGGTATTTT. Protein sequence: CASSPSGNGQRYF.

The table lists this clonotype with many counts. The chain couples TRBV20-1 to TRBJ2-3; weak D call: TRBD1 (7 bases). The CDR3 extends over 18 amino acids. Germline lookup yields CDR1 DFQATT and CDR2 SNEGSKA (reference sequence). With 4 bases removed from V and 5 bases from J, the gap between germline ends came to 28 bases. DNA for the CDR3: TGCAGTGCTAAGGGGGGTCGGGACAGCAAGGTGCAAGTAGATACGCAGTATTTT. Its protein product is CSAKGGRDSKVQVDTQYF.

The rearrangement uses TRBV10-1 and TRBJ1-2; no firm D call. The CDR3 has 11 amino acids. Between the trimmed V and J ends, which lost 8 bases and 7 bases, there was a span of 11 bases. Germline V gene lookup returns CDR1 WNHNN and CDR2 SYGVQD (reference sequence). The CDR3 sequence is CASREVGGYTF. In DNA, the CDR3 is TGCGCCAGCCGCGAGGTGGGTGGCTACACCTTC.

This clonotype was seen ten or more times. The chain recombines TRBV11-2 with TRBJ2-1; D call uncertain. CDR1 SGHAT and CDR2 FQNNGV come from the germline V gene. CDR3 length equals 13 residues. Between the trimmed V and J ends, which lost 4 bases and 5 bases, there was a span of 9 bases. CDR3 DNA: TGTGCCAGCAGCTCAGTTACCCACAATGAGCAGTTCTTC. Its protein product is CASSSVTHNEQFF.

This clonotype was seen repeatedly, ten times or more. The chain links TRBV5-1 to TRBJ2-2; 10 bases are a match to TRBD1. Germline lookup yields CDR1 SGHRS and CDR2 YFSETQ. V lost 0 bases to trimming and J lost 7 bases; unmatched junction nucleotides: 6. CDR3 size: 16 residues. CDR3 loop: CASSLVGTGEGGELFF. The CDR3 DNA reads TGCGCCAGCAGCTTGGTCGGGACAGGGGAAGGCGGGGAGCTGTTTTTT.

In its sample, this clonotype was seen a few times. The chain has TRBV5-1 and TRBJ2-6, with D possibly TRBD2 on 6 matching bases. Germline CDR1 is SGHRS and CDR2 is YFSETQ. The CDR3 is 16 residues long. V was pared by 0 bases and J by 4 bases, with 11 bases between. The CDR3 here is CASSLVGGTGANVLTF. DNA for the CDR3: TGCGCCAGCAGCTTGGTCGGGGGAACGGGGGCCAACGTCCTGACTTTC.

This clonotype came up a few times. This rearrangement joins TRBV7-6 to TRBJ1-4, with D hard to call. Trimming removed 5 bases from V and 8 bases from J, with 12 bases in between. CDR3 length equals 13 residues. The germline gives CDR1 SGHVS, CDR2 FNYEAQ. The CDR3 DNA follows: TGTGCCAGCAGCCAAACCACTACAGAAAAACTGTTTTTT. Translated, it gives CASSQTTTEKLFF.

The chain uses TRBV12-3 or TRBV12-4 and TRBJ2-3; maybe TRBD1 (5 bases). With 4 bases removed from V and 4 bases from J, the gap between germline ends came to 9 bases. This CDR3 is built from 13 residues. The CDR3 DNA sequence: TGTGCCAGCAGTTGGAAGGGGTCAGATACGCAGTATTTT. This translates into CASSWKGSDTQYF.

V is TRBV7-2 and J is TRBJ2-3; TRBD2 aligns across 10 bases. This CDR3 region has 16 residues. The junction had 3 bases not matched to a gene; V was cut back by 3 bases and J by 0 bases. Looked up from germline, CDR1 is SGHTA and CDR2 is FQGNSA. In DNA, the CDR3 is TGTGCCAGCAGCTTTACTAGCGGGGTTAGCACAGATACGCAGTATTTT. Its protein is CASSFTSGVSTDTQYF.